This passage covers 8 T cell receptor beta chains from one sample sequenced in a study of T cell responses to AZD1222 COVID-19 vaccine. The protocol was immunoSEQ multiplex PCR, while the TCRdb copy is restricted to in-frame clones and leaves out a portion. The data hold 100,000 to 140,000 clones, with about 92% observed a single time. This specimen was peripheral blood, taken 28 days after the second AZD1222 dose. The receptors derive from an adult who received the AZD1222 COVID-19 vaccine.

The chain has TRBV19 and TRBJ1-5; maybe TRBD1 (5 bases). The ends were cut back, 5 bases at V and 11 bases at J, with 19 bases in the middle. The CDR3 consists of 14 residues. Germline V gene lookup returns CDR1 LNHDA and CDR2 SQIVND (reference sequence). CDR3 nucleotide sequence: TGTGCCAGTAGTTCCACCACCGGGGCCGCGTCCCAGCATTTT. This gives the protein CASSSTTGAASQHF.

The chain recombines TRBV14 with TRBJ2-1; a weak D match, TRBD1 (6 bases). Trimming removed 4 bases at V and 9 bases at J, with 13 bases between. The CDR3 runs 13 residues. In germline, CDR1 is SGHDN, CDR2 FVKESK. CDR3 bases: TGTGCCAGCAGCCCGAACAGGGTCGGTGAGCAGTTCTTC. Residues: CASSPNRVGEQFF.

The CDR3 bases are TGTGCCAGTAGTATAAACGGACAGGGGGTAGAGACCCAGTACTTC. This gives the protein CASSINGQGVETQYF. The chain has TRBV19 and TRBJ2-5, with 10 bases lining up with TRBD1. The junction had 4 bases not matched to a gene; V was cut back by 2 bases and J by 4 bases. The germline gives CDR1 LNHDA, CDR2 SQIVND (reference sequence). The CDR3 spans 15 residues.

The table lists this clone with a few counts. The chain is built from TRBV4-3 and TRBJ2-2, with D perhaps TRBD1 (6 bases). The V gene lost 0 bases and the J gene lost 7 bases, with 12 bases spanning the gap. The germline CDR1 and CDR2 sequences are LGHNA and YSLEER. The CDR3 has 15 residues. Written as DNA, the CDR3 is TGCGCCAGCAGCCAAGATTACCAGGGGATCGGGGAGCTGTTTTTT. Translated, it gives CASSQDYQGIGELFF.

The rearrangement uses TRBV7-6 and TRBJ1-2; D unresolved. The CDR3 contains 14 residues. CDR1 SGHVS and CDR2 FNYEAQ come from the germline V gene. Trimming cost V 5 bases and J 2 bases, with 12 bases left between them. In DNA form, the CDR3 reads TGTGCCAGCAGCCCTGCAGGCCTAAACTATGGCTACACCTTC. It specifies CASSPAGLNYGYTF.

The chain links TRBV5-6 to TRBJ2-7; 8 nucleotides agree with TRBD2. Germline lookup yields CDR1 SGHDT and CDR2 YYEEEE. There are 14 residues in the CDR3. The ends lost 3 bases at V and 7 bases at J; junction bases unmatched: 9. CDR3 residues: CASSWGAGAREQYF. The CDR3 DNA sequence: TGTGCCAGCAGCTGGGGAGCGGGGGCGAGGGAGCAGTACTTC.

This chain connects TRBV15 to TRBJ1-5; D ambiguous. CDR1 and CDR2 (germline): LNHNV, YYDKDF (reference sequence). V was cut by 6 bases and J by 9 bases, with 15 bases left in between. This CDR3 comprises 13 residues. CDR3 amino acids: CATRTGGEWPQHF. CDR3 in DNA: TGTGCCACCAGGACGGGTGGGGAGTGGCCCCAGCATTTT.

The chain carries TRBV19 and TRBJ2-1, with 9 bases aligning to TRBD2. J was trimmed by 0 bases and V by 1 base; bases with no gene match: 7. This CDR3 contains 18 residues. CDR1 is LNHDA, CDR2 SQIVND, per germline (reference sequence). CDR3 protein: CASSIGRSSGISYNEQFF. The CDR3 region has the DNA TGTGCCAGTAGTATAGGACGGTCTAGCGGGATCTCCTACAATGAGCAGTTCTTC. Based on the CDR3 plus reference TRBV19 and TRBJ2-1, the full variable domain is DGGITQSPKYLFRKEGQNVTLSCEQNLNHDAMYWYRQDPGQGLRLIYYSQIVNDFQKGDIAEGYSVSREKKESFPLTVTSAQKNPTAFYLCASSIGRSSGISYNEQFFGPGTRLTVL.